The clone carrying this T cell receptor (beta chain) was recorded once. Its specificity is not known. This entry belongs to a study of a mutant IDH1 vaccine in newly diagnosed glioma. Study-wide context: Mean patient age was approximately 39 years; about 62% were male and 37.5% female. Previous care, which was radiotherapy, temozolomide, or both, most often involved both. Study results and caveats: Pseudoprogression appears to have had no connection to changes in top peripheral T cell clonotypes.

As for time point: baseline, week 1 (first vaccination visit). Treatment meaning: pre-vaccination baseline after standard-of-care therapy. Method: immunoSEQ multiplex PCR; TCRdb's copy keeps in-frame clones and lacks some. The top ten hold over 8% of the sample, which has roughly 16,000 clones, around four fifths seen once. Trimming removed 1 base from V and 8 bases from J, with 12 bases in between. Germline V lookup: CDR1 SGHTA, CDR2 FQGNSA. This CDR3 region has 14 residues. This TCR was sampled from a man in his forties with glioma. The specimen comprised PBMCs, sampled from a glioma patient treated with radiotherapy, temozolomide or both. The chain has TRBV7-2 and TRBJ1-5, with D possibly matching TRBD1 (5 bases). This chain's CDR3 is CASSLVAGGEPQHF. The DNA of the CDR3 is TGTGCCAGCAGCTTAGTCGCAGGAGGGGAGCCCCAGCATTTT.